A single sample gave rise to the 2 T cell receptor beta chains below, sequenced in a study of blood T cells in healthy people across ages. Sample-barcoded 5' priming and a J-beta primer mix drove a second PCR of about 6 to 11 cycles. TCRdb re-called the 5' RACE reads with MiXCR, one entry per CDR3 protein. The sample shows approximately 800,000 distinct CDR3 sequences, 20% to 30% of them seen only once. The data also belong to a second study, concerning T cells of mothers and their children.

The sample was blood. These receptor sequences come from a boy younger than 18 in good health.

With regard to this clonotype: A read error may account for a junction end that differs from germline. The chain joins TRBV7-3 to TRBJ2-2, with D perhaps matching TRBD2 (6 bases). Per the germline V gene, CDR1 is SGHTA and CDR2 is FQGTGA. CDR3 length: 15 residues. The CDR3 region has the DNA TGTGCCGGCAGCCCCGGACTAAAGAACACCGGGGAGCTGTTTTTT. As protein: CAGSPGLKNTGELFF.

The chain combines TRBV10-3 with TRBJ1-6; 9 bases map to TRBD1. CDR3 size: 16 residues. Trimming at V came to 2 bases and at J to 13 bases, leaving 12 bases not matched to a gene. Germline CDR1 ENHRY, CDR2 SYGVKD. The CDR3 sequence is CAISEPGTGPSSPLHF. The DNA for the CDR3 is TGTGCCATCAGTGAGCCAGGGACAGGGCCATCTTCGCCCCTCCACTTT.